The sequence of this T cell receptor (beta chain) was determined in a study of CD8 T cells in ankylosing spondylitis. Study findings and constraints: Ankylosing spondylitis blood appeared to be characterized by a TCR beta motif of under ten highly homologous variants. With a CD8+ phenotype, disease-linked clones were relatively rare in peripheral blood. Significant enrichment of disease-linked clones was reported in matched ankylosing spondylitis synovial fluid.

In regard to this clonotype: Its antigen is still unknown.

CDR1 is SGHAT, CDR2 FQNNGV, per germline. V shed 5 bases and J shed 0 bases, with 13 bases lying between them. The CDR3 sequence is 16 residues long. The TCR beta libraries were generated through quantitative 5'-RACE incorporating molecular barcodes. TCRdb reprocessed the 5' RACE reads with MiXCR, giving one entry per CDR3 protein. Of 250,000 to 350,000 distinct CDR3 sequences listed, roughly 8% are singletons. This TCR derives from a male donor with ankylosing spondylitis. Sample: blood, either unsorted or a sorted T cell fraction (not recorded which). This chain links TRBV11-2 with TRBJ2-2, with D perhaps TRBD1 (6 bases). The CDR3 DNA reads TGTGCCAGCAGCCCAGGGGTTTCGCCGAACACCGGGGAGCTGTTTTTT. Residues: CASSPGVSPNTGELFF.